The clone carrying this T cell receptor beta chain was seen at least ten times. Its target is not known. These data are taken from a study of T-cell reconstitution after alpha-beta-depleted transplantation in children. Findings of the study overall: Several hundred rapidly expanded clones from non-depleted graft cells reportedly supplied alpha-beta T cells about two months post-transplant.

Unique molecular identifiers featured in how the TCRbeta library was prepared. TCRdb processed the PCR reads anew with MiXCR; each CDR3 protein has one entry. The sample carries approximately 16,000 distinct CDR3 sequences, roughly 4.7% recorded once. This CDR3 contains 14 residues. The germline V gene encodes CDR1 SGDLS and CDR2 YYNGEE. Between the trimmed V and J ends, which lost 5 bases and 6 bases, there was a span of 18 bases. The sequencing here drew on PBMCs, taken before TCRalphabeta/CD19-depleted stem cell transplant. This receptor was obtained from a boy aged 5-17 years with acute lymphoblastic leukemia, due to receive a stem cell transplant. This sequence joins TRBV9 and TRBJ2-7, with a possible D match to TRBD2 (5 bases). CDR3 amino acids: CASRILEGSGEQYF. The CDR3 nucleotides are TGTGCCAGCAGAATTCTCGAGGGCTCGGGCGAGCAGTACTTC.